The T cell receptor beta chain under discussion was sequenced for a study of metastatic and nonmetastatic thyroid tumors. Study-level information: From malignant and benign thyroid patients, repertoires in blood and in tumor or nodule tissue were compared.

Prior to thyroid surgery, none of the patients had received any treatment. This clone was counted only a few times. The antigen is unknown. The germline V and J ends were trimmed by 7 bases and 3 bases, with 12 bases remaining between them. This CDR3 comprises 13 residues. Germline-derived CDR1 and CDR2 are MNHNS and SASEGT. Study outcomes and limitations: Versus benign nodules, malignant thyroid tumors reportedly had significantly higher TCR beta diversity, in blood and tumor.

Study processing details: What underpinned the distant-metastasis classifier for papillary thyroid cancer was the set of CDR3 differences across clinicopathological groups. TCRdb recomputed clones from the PCR reads via MiXCR. TCRdb's processing, not the authors', yielded these V and J calls. The sample comprises some 21,000 clones, 20% to 30% of which are singletons, and less than 4% rests with the top ten. Sequencing was carried out using blood. This clonotype originated in a male donor with papillary thyroid cancer or a benign thyroid nodule (not recorded which). Some clones in this sample may be carry-over from other donors' samples. The chain joins TRBV6-1 to TRBJ1-2; possible D gene TRBD1, 5 bases. This chain's CDR3 is CASTSRVDYGYTF. For the CDR3, the DNA is TGTGCCAGCACCTCCAGGGTAGACTATGGCTACACCTTC.